This TCR beta chain is from a study of PD-1 blockade in classical Hodgkin lymphoma. Profiled with immunoSEQ multiplex PCR; TCRdb holds only in-frame clones, not every one. The table lists around 91,000 clones, roughly four fifths of them singletons. Every patient experienced relapse after autologous stem cell transplantation, and brentuximab vedotin exposure varied. Relapsed/refractory classical Hodgkin lymphoma patients had complete, partial or progressive responses. Notes on this clone: The antigen remains unidentified.

CDR1 is MNHEY and CDR2 is SMNVEV in the germline V gene (reference sequence). V lost 3 bases, J lost 5 bases, and 5 bases lay in between. CDR3 length: 12 residues. General observations from the study: Repertoire difference causes, possibly disease activity or prior therapy, remain undefined. Relapsed/refractory patients reportedly had lower baseline diversity than newly diagnosed patients.

This receptor was obtained from a human donor with classical Hodgkin lymphoma. The sample was peripheral blood mononuclear cells (PBMCs), taken before the second cycle of nivolumab. This chain connects TRBV27 to TRBJ1-5; D is undetermined. This CDR3 reads CASSLEDQPQHF. CDR3 DNA sequence: TGTGCCAGCAGTTTGGAGGATCAGCCCCAGCATTTT.